This T cell receptor (beta chain) was obtained from a study of T cell clonality in common variable immunodeficiency. Ten or more counts support this clone. Its antigen is as yet unknown. The read gets to within 3 residues of the CDR3 end, and the germline J gene fills in the rest. CVID and control samples used equivalent genomic DNA input. Assay used: immunoSEQ multiplex PCR; TCRdb lists only in-frame clones, some missing. The table lists over 35,000 clones, with no singletons. CDR3 size: 17 residues. Germline loops: CDR1 LNHDA, CDR2 SQIVND (reference sequence). Trimming shortened V by 6 bases and J by 7 bases, and 27 bases separated the two germline ends. Heparinized whole blood, about 4.5 to 9 ml, came from each donor. General observations from the study: Fewer deletions and N-nucleotide insertions were reportedly seen in common variable immunodeficiency TCR beta sequences. CVID subjects showed higher TCRbeta clonality than healthy controls.

Material: peripheral blood mononuclear cells. The chain is built from TRBV19 and TRBJ1-2; perhaps TRBD1 as D (6 bases). The receptor was isolated from a person between 18 and 75 years old in good health. The CDR3 spells CASRNLGQRTSLAGYTF. The CDR3 bases that were read are TGTGCCAGTAGGAACCTAGGACAGAGGACTTCCCTGGCTGGC.